These 15 T cell receptor beta chains came from one sample sequenced in a study of cytomegalovirus exposure and HLA in healthy donors. The PCR had 60 Vbeta and 13 Jbeta primers. Using immunoSEQ multiplex PCR, the repertoire was profiled, and TCRdb retains in-frame clones only, with some absent. The data hold fewer than 250,000 clones, with about four fifths observed a single time. Sequences were obtained from PBMCs. Receptor source: a man in his forties in good health and CMV-seropositive.

This clone was observed a handful of times. V is TRBV15 and J is TRBJ1-2; possible D gene TRBD1, 6 bases. The CDR3 contains 13 residues. V was cut by 2 bases and J by 8 bases, with 12 bases left in between. The germline V gene has CDR1 LNHNV and CDR2 YYDKDF (reference sequence). The CDR3 DNA reads TGTGCCACCAGCAGAAACAGGGACGGAGGCTACACCTTC. This translates into CATSRNRDGGYTF.

The chain couples TRBV6-1 to TRBJ1-5; 7 bases fit TRBD1. This CDR3 contains 15 residues. V gave up 6 bases and J gave up 3 bases; unmatched junction bases: 8. Looked up from germline, CDR1 is MNHNS and CDR2 is SASEGT. The CDR3: CASRYGTAFNQPQHF. The CDR3 DNA reads as TGTGCCAGCAGATATGGGACAGCTTTCAATCAGCCCCAGCATTTT.

Notes on this clone: This CDR3 is also generated by other DNA sequences in the sample. The genes are TRBV11-2 and TRBJ1-1; 8 bases are a match to TRBD1. The CDR3 covers 14 residues. V lost 4 bases to trimming and J lost 5 bases; unmatched junction nucleotides: 6. Germline CDR1 and CDR2: SGHAT and FQNNGV. CDR3 DNA: TGTGCCAGCAGCTCCCAGGGGGCGGGAACTGAAGCTTTCTTT. It is translated as CASSSQGAGTEAFF.

The table lists this clone with a count of one. V and J are TRBV18 and TRBJ2-7; 12 bases are shared with TRBD1. The CDR3 has 19 amino acids. The germline V gene has CDR1 KGHSH and CDR2 LQKENI. The trim removed 2 bases at V and 1 base at J, leaving 12 bases unmatched. The CDR3 region is CASSPLGTGGATGSYEQYF. The CDR3 DNA is TGTGCCAGCTCACCATTGGGGACAGGGGGCGCAACGGGGTCCTACGAGCAGTACTTC.

J is TRBJ1-1 and V is TRBV19; possibly TRBD1 for D (6 bases). Deletions cut 5 bases from V and 7 bases from J, with 14 bases between. Germline V gene sequence: CDR1 LNHDA, CDR2 SQIVND (reference sequence). This CDR3 is built from 13 residues. CDR3 loop: CASSLGQQYEAFF. CDR3 coding DNA: TGTGCCAGTAGTCTCGGACAGCAGTATGAAGCTTTCTTT.

This chain uses TRBV19 with TRBJ2-7; 7 bases fit TRBD1. CDR3 size: 14 residues. Germline CDR1 is LNHDA and CDR2 is SQIVND (reference sequence). Trimming took 5 bases from V and 4 from J; bases not matched to a gene: 8. The CDR3 nucleotides read TGTGCCAGTAGTTCAAACAGGGGCGGGTACGAGCAGTACTTC. This translates into CASSSNRGGYEQYF. Full variable domain (rest looked up from reference TRBV19 and TRBJ2-7): DGGITQSPKYLFRKEGQNVTLSCEQNLNHDAMYWYRQDPGQGLRLIYYSQIVNDFQKGDIAEGYSVSREKKESFPLTVTSAQKNPTAFYLCASSSNRGGYEQYFGPGTRLTVT.

About this clone itself: Other DNA sequences from this sample encode an identical CDR3 as well. This chain links TRBV6-5 with TRBJ1-1, with a weak D call TRBD1 (5 bases). This CDR3 region has 14 residues. Per germline, CDR1 MNHEY and CDR2 SVGAGI. V was pared by 2 bases and J by 1 base, with 8 bases between. The DNA for the CDR3 is TGTGCCAGCAGTTACAGGGGAGGGAACACTGAAGCTTTCTTT. This encodes CASSYRGGNTEAFF.

This chain links TRBV7-2 with TRBJ2-2; 8 bases agree with TRBD2. This CDR3 comprises 17 residues. Germline-derived CDR1 and CDR2 are SGHTA and FQGNSA. The trim removed 5 bases at V and 5 bases at J, leaving 13 bases unmatched. CDR3: CASSPRGLAGATGELFF. CDR3 in DNA: TGTGCCAGCAGCCCTCGGGGCCTAGCGGGCGCTACCGGGGAGCTGTTTTTT.

This chain links TRBV7-3 with TRBJ2-1; 9 positions match TRBD2. The V gene end was trimmed by 1 base and the J gene end by 0 bases; junction bases not matched to a gene: 4. CDR1 and CDR2 (germline): SGHTA, FQGTGA. The CDR3 extends over 17 amino acids. The CDR3 protein is CASSLRGSGSSYNEQFF. CDR3 coding DNA: TGTGCCAGCAGCTTAAGGGGTAGCGGGAGCTCCTACAATGAGCAGTTCTTC.

This chain connects TRBV5-1 to TRBJ2-4; tentatively, D is TRBD1 (5 bases). Looked up from germline, CDR1 is SGHRS and CDR2 is YFSETQ. This CDR3 has 13 residues. The V and J ends lost 2 bases and 6 bases respectively, with 9 bases between them. CDR3 amino acids: CASSLSQGNIQYF. CDR3 DNA sequence: TGCGCCAGCAGCTTAAGCCAGGGAAACATTCAGTACTTC.

This clone has only a few counts. Within the sample, other DNA sequences also encode this same CDR3. J is TRBJ2-2 and V is TRBV7-3; possibly TRBD1 for D (6 bases). This CDR3 is built from 15 residues. Germline V gene data show CDR1 as SGHTA and CDR2 as FQGTGA. V gave up 5 bases and J gave up 2 bases, with 12 bases separating them. The CDR3 reads CASSRDRTNTGELFF. The CDR3 DNA reads TGTGCCAGCAGCCGCGACAGGACAAACACCGGGGAGCTGTTTTTT.

This chain connects TRBV5-1 to TRBJ2-7; possibly TRBD1 for D (5 bases). Germline V gene lookup returns CDR1 SGHRS and CDR2 YFSETQ. CDR3 length: 14 amino acids. V dropped 2 bases and J dropped 3 bases, with 12 bases sitting between them. CDR3 DNA: TGCGCCAGCAGCTTCGCCGGCAGGGACTACGAGCAGTACTTC. Its protein product is CASSFAGRDYEQYF.

This chain connects TRBV10-3 to TRBJ2-7; possibly TRBD1 for D (6 bases). V shed 2 bases and J shed 7 bases, with 6 bases lying between them. Looked up from germline, CDR1 is ENHRY and CDR2 is SYGVKD. This CDR3 is 11 amino acids long. CDR3 in amino acids: CAISEGTEQYF. CDR3 nucleotides: TGTGCCATCAGTGAGGGGACAGAGCAGTACTTC.

The chain carries TRBV5-1 and TRBJ1-4; weak D call: TRBD1 (5 bases). The CDR3 length is 16 residues. Trimming left V 1 base short and J 7 bases short, with 17 bases between. Germline CDR1 reads SGHRS; CDR2 reads YFSETQ. This CDR3 reads CASSLSGSGGGEKLFF. DNA for the CDR3: TGCGCCAGCAGCTTGTCGGGGTCCGGCGGGGGTGAAAAACTGTTTTTT.

This chain connects TRBV18 to TRBJ1-1; D is perhaps TRBD1 (6 bases). V lost 2 bases to trimming and J lost 4 bases, with 8 bases between them. CDR1 and CDR2 from the germline V gene are KGHSH and LQKENI. The CDR3 loop spans 13 amino acids. The CDR3 DNA sequence: TGTGCCAGCTCACCAACAGGGACCACTGAAGCTTTCTTT. It specifies CASSPTGTTEAFF. The complete variable domain, with remaining parts taken from reference TRBV18 and TRBJ1-1, reads NAGVMQNPRHLVRRRGQEARLRCSPMKGHSHVYWYRQLPEEGLKFMVYLQKENIIDESGMPKERFSAEFPKEGPSILRIQQVVRGDSAAYFCASSPTGTTEAFFGQGTRLTVV.